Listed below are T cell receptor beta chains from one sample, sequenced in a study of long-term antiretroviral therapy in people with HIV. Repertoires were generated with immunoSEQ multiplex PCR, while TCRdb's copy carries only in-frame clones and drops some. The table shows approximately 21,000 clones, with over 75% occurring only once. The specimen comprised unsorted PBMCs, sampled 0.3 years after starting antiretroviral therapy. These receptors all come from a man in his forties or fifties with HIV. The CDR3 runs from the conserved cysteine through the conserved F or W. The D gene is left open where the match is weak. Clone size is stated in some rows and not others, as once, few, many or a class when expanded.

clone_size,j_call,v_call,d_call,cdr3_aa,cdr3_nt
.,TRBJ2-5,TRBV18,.,CASSPPGEETQYF,TGTGCCAGCTCACCCCCAGGGGAAGAGACCCAGTACTTC
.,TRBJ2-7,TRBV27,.,CASSHTTFRDGASYEQYF,TGTGCCAGCAGCCACACGACTTTCCGGGACGGCGCCTCCTACGAGCAGTACTTC
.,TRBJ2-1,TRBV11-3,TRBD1,CASSLEGQGGNEQFF,TGTGCCAGCAGCTTAGAGGGACAGGGCGGGAATGAGCAGTTCTTC
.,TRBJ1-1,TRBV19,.,CATIGANTEAFF,TGTGCCACCATTGGCGCGAACACTGAAGCTTTCTTT
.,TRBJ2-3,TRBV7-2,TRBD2,CASSLAVREGTDTQYF,TGTGCCAGCAGCTTAGCGGTGCGGGAGGGCACAGATACGCAGTATTTT
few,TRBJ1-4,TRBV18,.,CASSPPQGGFGEKLFF,TGTGCCAGCTCACCACCTCAGGGAGGATTCGGGGAAAAACTGTTTTTT
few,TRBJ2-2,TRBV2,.,CASSEGAGQFTGELFF,TGTGCCAGCAGTGAAGGGGCAGGTCAATTTACCGGGGAGCTGTTTTTT
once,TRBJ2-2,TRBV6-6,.,CASSYRAGDTGELFF,TGTGCCAGCAGTTACCGGGCAGGGGACACCGGGGAGCTGTTTTTT
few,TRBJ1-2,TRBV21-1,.,CASSRDRVRGYTF,TGTGCCAGCAGCAGAGACAGGGTAAGGGGCTACACCTTC
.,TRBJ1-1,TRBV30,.,CAWSVLTDTEAFF,TGTGCCTGGAGTGTATTGACAGACACTGAAGCTTTCTTT
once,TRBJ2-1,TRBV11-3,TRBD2,CASGLAGSDEQFF,TGTGCCAGCGGACTAGCGGGAAGCGATGAGCAGTTCTTC
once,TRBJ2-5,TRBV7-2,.,CASSSRVPSMSETQYF,TGTGCCAGCAGCTCCAGGGTCCCTAGCATGTCCGAGACCCAGTACTTC
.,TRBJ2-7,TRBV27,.,CASPVRQDAYEQYF,TGTGCCAGCCCGGTCCGTCAAGACGCCTACGAGCAGTACTTC
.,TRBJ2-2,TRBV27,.,CASATSIGTGELFF,TGTGCCAGCGCGACTAGTATAGGGACCGGGGAGCTGTTTTTT
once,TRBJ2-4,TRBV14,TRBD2,CASSHTSGIGIQYF,TGTGCCAGCAGCCATACTAGCGGGATAGGGATTCAGTACTTC
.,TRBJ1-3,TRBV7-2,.,CASSPGGGRNTIYF,TGTGCCAGCAGCCCCGGGGGAGGGAGAAACACCATATATTTT
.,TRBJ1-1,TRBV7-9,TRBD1,CASSLAEGARNTEAFF,TGTGCCAGCAGCTTAGCCGAGGGGGCTCGGAACACTGAAGCTTTCTTT
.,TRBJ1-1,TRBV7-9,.,CASSLEAGAGGTEAFF,TGTGCCAGCAGCTTAGAAGCAGGGGCCGGCGGGACTGAAGCTTTCTTT
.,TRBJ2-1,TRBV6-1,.,CASLDVRARNEQFF,TGTGCCAGCCTAGACGTTCGGGCTCGGAATGAGCAGTTCTTC
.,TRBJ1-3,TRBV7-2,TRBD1,CASVRGTGPGNTIYF,TGTGCCAGCGTCAGGGGGACAGGACCTGGAAACACCATATATTTT
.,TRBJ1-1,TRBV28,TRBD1,CASGLRGRAFF,TGTGCCAGCGGGCTCAGGGGGAGAGCTTTCTTT
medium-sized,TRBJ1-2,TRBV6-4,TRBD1,CASSDSMGQGYGYTF,TGTGCCAGCAGTGACTCGATGGGACAGGGCTATGGCTACACCTTC
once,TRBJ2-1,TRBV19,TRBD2,CASSNPTSGSPYNEQFF,TGTGCCAGTAGTAACCCCACTAGCGGGAGCCCCTACAATGAGCAGTTCTTC
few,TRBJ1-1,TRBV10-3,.,CAISDPDRNTEAFF,TGTGCCATCAGTGACCCGGACAGGAACACTGAAGCTTTCTTT
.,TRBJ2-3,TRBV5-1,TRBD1,CASSPGQVTDTQYF,TGCGCCAGCAGCCCCGGACAGGTCACAGATACGCAGTATTTT
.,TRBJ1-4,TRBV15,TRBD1,CATSRDRDSLNEKLFF,TGTGCCACCAGCAGAGATAGGGACAGCCTTAATGAAAAACTGTTTTTT
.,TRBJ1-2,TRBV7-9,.,CASSLVGGGYTF,TGTGCCAGCAGCTTAGTGGGGGGCGGCTACACCTTC
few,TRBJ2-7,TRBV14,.,CASSQDYMGTSISHF,TGTGCCAGCAGCCAAGACTACATGGGCACCTCCATCAGCCACTTC
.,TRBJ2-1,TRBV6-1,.,CASSEATSSDNEQFF,TGTGCCAGCAGTGAAGCAACTAGCTCGGACAATGAGCAGTTCTTC
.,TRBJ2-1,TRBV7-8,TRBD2,CASSSPIAGYNEQFF,TGTGCCAGCAGCTCCCCGATAGCGGGGTACAATGAGCAGTTCTTC
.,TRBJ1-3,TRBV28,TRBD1,CASSLSTGTGDSGNTIYF,TGTGCCAGCAGTTTATCCACCGGGACAGGTGACTCTGGAAACACCATATATTTT
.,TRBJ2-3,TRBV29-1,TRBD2,CSVESSGRTDTQYF,TGCAGCGTTGAATCTAGCGGGAGGACAGATACGCAGTATTTT
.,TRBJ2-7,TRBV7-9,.,CASSLSDSPQDEQYF,TGTGCCAGCAGCTTATCCGACTCGCCTCAGGACGAGCAGTACTTC
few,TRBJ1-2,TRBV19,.,CASSPNSLYGYTF,TGTGCCAGTAGTCCCAATAGCTTATATGGCTACACCTTC
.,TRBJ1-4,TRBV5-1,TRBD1,CASSLEQGGNEKLFF,TGCGCCAGCAGCTTGGAGCAGGGGGGTAATGAAAAACTGTTTTTT
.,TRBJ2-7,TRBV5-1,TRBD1,CASTPGTASYEQYF,TGCGCCAGCACCCCGGGGACAGCGTCCTACGAGCAGTACTTC
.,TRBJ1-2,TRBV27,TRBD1,CASSLSQGDYGYTF,TGTGCCAGCAGTTTATCACAGGGGGACTATGGCTACACCTTC
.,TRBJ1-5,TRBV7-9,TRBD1,CASSSTGDSNQPQHF,TGTGCCAGCAGCTCAACAGGGGATAGCAATCAGCCCCAGCATTTT
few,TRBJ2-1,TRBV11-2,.,CASGGARYNEQFF,TGTGCCAGCGGGGGGGCCCGCTACAATGAGCAGTTCTTC
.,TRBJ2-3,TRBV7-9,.,CASSFIQGADTQYF,TGTGCCAGCAGCTTCATACAGGGCGCAGATACGCAGTATTTT
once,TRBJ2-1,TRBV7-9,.,CASSAPRGASYNEQFF,TGTGCCAGCAGCGCCCCCCGCGGGGCATCCTACAATGAGCAGTTCTTC
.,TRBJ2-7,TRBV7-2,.,CASSLAVRTPLREQYF,TGTGCCAGCAGCTTAGCGGTCAGGACTCCCCTCCGCGAGCAGTACTTC
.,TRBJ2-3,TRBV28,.,CASSLKGDRTDTQYF,TGTGCCAGCAGCCTAAAAGGGGACCGCACAGATACGCAGTATTTT
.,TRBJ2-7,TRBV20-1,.,CRQSNGYEQYF,TGCAGACAGAGCAATGGATACGAGCAGTACTTC
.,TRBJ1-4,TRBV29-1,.,CSVGRGPNEKLFF,TGCAGCGTTGGAAGAGGGCCTAATGAAAAACTGTTTTTT
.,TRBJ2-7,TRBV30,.,CAWSVGHDEQYF,TGTGCCTGGAGTGTAGGGCATGACGAGCAGTACTTC
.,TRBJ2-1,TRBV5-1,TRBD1,CASSPLDRDYNEQFF,TGCGCCAGCAGCCCATTGGACAGGGACTACAATGAGCAGTTCTTC
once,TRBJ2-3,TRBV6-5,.,CASSYFSEADTQYF,TGTGCCAGCAGTTACTTCTCCGAGGCAGATACGCAGTATTTT
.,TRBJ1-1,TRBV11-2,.,CASSSLSGTLEAFF,TGTGCCAGCAGCTCTCTTAGTGGGACACTTGAAGCTTTCTTT
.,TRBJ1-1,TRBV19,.,CASSPRTEWGANTEAFF,TGTGCCAGTAGTCCTCGGACGGAGTGGGGGGCGAACACTGAAGCTTTCTTT
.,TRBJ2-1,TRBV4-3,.,CASSQDVAGSYNEQFF,TGCGCCAGCAGCCAAGATGTGGCGGGGTCCTACAATGAGCAGTTCTTC
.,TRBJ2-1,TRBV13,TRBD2,CASTLAGVSYNEQFF,TGTGCCAGCACCCTAGCGGGGGTCTCCTACAATGAGCAGTTCTTC
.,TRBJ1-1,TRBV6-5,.,CASSYSKKGGTEAFF,TGTGCCAGCAGTTACTCGAAGAAAGGAGGAACTGAAGCTTTCTTT
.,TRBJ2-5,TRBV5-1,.,CASRTGRGQETQYF,TGCGCCAGCAGGACGGGCAGGGGTCAAGAGACCCAGTACTTC